A single sample gave rise to the 19 T cell receptor beta chains below, sequenced in a study of shared clonotypes between healthy human individuals. Method: immunoSEQ multiplex PCR; TCRdb's copy keeps in-frame clones and lacks some. The sample has about 2.3 million clones; approximately 95% are singletons. Sequenced input: naive CD4+ T cells from PBMCs. Regarding subset: CD45RA+ positively selected. The receptors stem from a man between 18 and 29 years old in good health. Some clones in this sample may be carry-over from other donors' samples.

The chain employs TRBV18 and TRBJ2-5; 11 nucleotides agree with TRBD1. This CDR3 region has 15 residues. Germline CDR1 is KGHSH and CDR2 is LQKENI. The V segment lost 3 bases and the J segment 5 bases; nucleotides outside the gene matches: 5. CDR3 region: CASSPGQGAWETQYF. CDR3 nucleotides: TGTGCCAGCTCACCCGGACAGGGGGCGTGGGAGACCCAGTACTTC.

This rearrangement joins TRBV5-1 to TRBJ2-5, with D tentatively TRBD1 (7 bases). CDR1 is SGHRS, CDR2 YFSETQ, per germline. The CDR3 is 12 residues long. The ends were cut back, 5 bases at V and 5 bases at J, with 10 bases in the middle. This CDR3 reads CASRQGRETQYF. In nucleotides, the CDR3 is TGCGCCAGCAGACAGGGGAGGGAGACCCAGTACTTC. Supplemented by reference TRBV5-1 and TRBJ2-5, the full variable domain reads KAGVTQTPRYLIKTRGQQVTLSCSPISGHRSVSWYQQTPGQGLQFLFEYFSETQRNKGNFPGRFSGRQFSNSRSEMNVSTLELGDSALYLCASRQGRETQYFGPGTRLLVL.

The chain combines TRBV28 with TRBJ1-5, with 8 bases that match TRBD1. Germline trimming cut 4 bases from V and 7 bases from J; bases unmatched to any gene: 18. Germline CDR1 and CDR2: MDHEN and SYDVKM. CDR3 length: 18 amino acids. For the CDR3, the DNA is TGTGCCAGCAGTTATCTTGGACAGGGCCCCAATTCCGGGCAGCCCCAGCATTTT. Its translation: CASSYLGQGPNSGQPQHF.

As to this clone: This specimen includes other DNA sequences encoding the same CDR3. CDR3 amino acids: CSVEALGAKNIQYF. The CDR3 bases are TGCAGCGTTGAAGCCCTGGGGGCCAAAAACATTCAGTACTTC. The gene calls are TRBV29-1 and TRBJ2-4; no firm D call. Looked up from germline, CDR1 is SQVTM and CDR2 is ANQGSEA. Trimming removed 1 base at V and 1 base at J, with 8 bases between. CDR3 length equals 14 residues.

CDR3 in amino acids: CASSFETGPGNQPQHF. The CDR3 DNA reads as TGTGCCAGCAGTTTCGAGACAGGGCCTGGCAATCAGCCCCAGCATTTT. The gene calls are TRBV28 and TRBJ1-5; the match to TRBD1 covers 7 bases. The trim removed 3 bases at V and 2 bases at J, leaving 7 bases unmatched. In germline, CDR1 is MDHEN, CDR2 SYDVKM. The CDR3 consists of 16 residues.

The V and J genes are TRBV6-5 and TRBJ2-7; weak D call: TRBD2 (5 bases). V was clipped by 6 bases and J by 2 bases, with 17 bases between them. There are 15 residues in the CDR3. Per the germline V gene, CDR1 is MNHEY and CDR2 is SVGAGI. CDR3: CASSPQPGVPYEQYF. The CDR3 DNA reads TGTGCCAGCAGCCCCCAGCCCGGGGTTCCCTACGAGCAGTACTTC.

On this clone itself: At the DNA level, this CDR3 is encoded by other sequences in the same sample as well. The genes are TRBV7-2 and TRBJ2-3; D unresolved. V was trimmed by 5 bases and J by 5 bases, leaving 14 bases between them. CDR3 length: 14 amino acids. Germline V gene lookup returns CDR1 SGHTA and CDR2 FQGNSA. Written as DNA, the CDR3 is TGTGCCAGCAGCCGCCCCCCGGGTGGAGATACGCAGTATTTT. Its translation: CASSRPPGGDTQYF.

The chain recombines TRBV6-1 with TRBJ1-2; 7 bases agree with TRBD1. The V gene end was trimmed by 8 bases and the J gene end by 4 bases; junction bases not matched to a gene: 10. The CDR3 length is 14 residues. Germline CDR1 is MNHNS and CDR2 is SASEGT. CDR3 sequence reads: CASGSGQNFYGYTF. The CDR3 coding sequence is TGTGCCAGCGGGTCGGGACAGAACTTCTATGGCTACACCTTC.

The chain is built from TRBV5-1 and TRBJ2-7, with 8 bases that match TRBD1. Trimming cost V 2 bases and J 3 bases; bases outside gene matches: 10. Germline V gene data show CDR1 as SGHRS and CDR2 as YFSETQ. This CDR3 has 16 amino acids. The DNA for the CDR3 is TGCGCCAGCAGCTTCGACGGACAGGGTAAGGTCTACGAGCAGTACTTC. Residues: CASSFDGQGKVYEQYF.

This chain uses TRBV6-5 with TRBJ2-1; 11 bases are shared with TRBD1. CDR3 length: 15 residues. J gave up 6 bases and V 7 bases, and 8 bases lay outside the gene matches. The V gene's germline CDR1 is MNHEY and CDR2 SVGAGI. The DNA for the CDR3 is TGTGCCAGCATAAGACCCGGGACAGGGGGCAATGAGCAGTTCTTC. Protein product: CASIRPGTGGNEQFF.

This chain links TRBV6-5 with TRBJ2-7; tentatively, D is TRBD2 (6 bases). The CDR3 is 15 residues long. V was trimmed by 5 bases and J by 3 bases, leaving 17 bases between them. The germline gives CDR1 MNHEY, CDR2 SVGAGI. CDR3 region: CASSRSREVGYEQYF. The CDR3 DNA is TGTGCCAGCAGTCGGAGCAGGGAGGTAGGCTACGAGCAGTACTTC.

This chain links TRBV6-6 with TRBJ2-1; 8 positions agree with TRBD2. CDR3 length: 15 amino acids. V lost 2 bases to trimming and J lost 6 bases; unmatched junction nucleotides: 6. In germline, CDR1 is MNHNY, CDR2 SVGAGI (reference sequence). In nucleotides, the CDR3 is TGTGCCAGCAGTTACGCGACCGGGACTAGCAATGAGCAGTTCTTC. Amino acids: CASSYATGTSNEQFF.

This clone appeared a single time. This chain uses TRBV30 with TRBJ1-2, with no clear D. Looked up from germline, CDR1 is GTSNPN and CDR2 is SVGIG (reference sequence). The CDR3 totals 13 residues. V lost 2 bases and J 5 bases, leaving 12 bases between the germline ends. CDR3 amino acids: CAWSNGPLYGYTF. The DNA of the CDR3 is TGTGCCTGGAGTAACGGACCATTATATGGCTACACCTTC.

The J gene is TRBJ1-4, the V gene TRBV10-2; D is unresolved. The CDR3 runs 12 residues. V was shortened by 6 bases and J by 4 bases, with 6 bases between the two germline ends. Germline CDR1 is WSHSY and CDR2 is SAAADI. CDR3 loop: CASRRGNEKLFF. The CDR3 DNA sequence: TGCGCCAGCAGGCGGGGTAATGAAAAACTGTTTTTT.

The rearrangement links TRBV28 to TRBJ1-2, with unresolved D. This CDR3 region has 14 residues. The ends were cut back, 4 bases at V and 0 bases at J, with 9 bases in the middle. The germline V gene has CDR1 MDHEN and CDR2 SYDVKM. The CDR3 reads CASSSGPANYGYTF. DNA of the CDR3: TGTGCCAGCAGTTCCGGGCCCGCTAACTATGGCTACACCTTC.

The chain carries TRBV6-6 and TRBJ2-5, with unresolved D. The DNA matches TRBJ2-7 better at its end, which makes the J call doubtful. The germline gives CDR1 MNHNY, CDR2 SVGAGI (reference sequence). CDR3 size: 14 residues. CDR3: CASSYSSLSYEQYF. CDR3 sequence (DNA): TGTGCCAGCAGTTACAGCTCCCTCTCCTACGAGCAGTACTTC.

The V call is TRBV5-4, the J call TRBJ2-7; 10 nucleotides line up with TRBD2. This CDR3 comprises 17 residues. Germline CDR1 is SGHNT and CDR2 is YYREEE (reference sequence). V was clipped by 4 bases and J by 3 bases; unmatched bases: 13. The CDR3, as DNA: TGTGCCAGCAGCCTAAGAACCGGGACTAGCGTTGTCTACGAGCAGTACTTC. As protein: CASSLRTGTSVVYEQYF.

This sequence joins TRBV6-5 and TRBJ2-7; 8 bases line up with TRBD1. Looked up from germline, CDR1 is MNHEY and CDR2 is SVGAGI. This CDR3 spans 15 amino acids. Losses at the gene ends were 4 bases for V and 3 bases for J; bases not matched to a gene: 8. DNA of the CDR3: TGTGCCAGCAGTTCACCGCCAGGGGGCTTCTACGAGCAGTACTTC. Encoded protein: CASSSPPGGFYEQYF.

This chain uses TRBV5-1 with TRBJ2-2; D unresolved. The CDR3 has 14 amino acids. The V gene's germline CDR1 is SGHRS and CDR2 YFSETQ. V lost 1 base to trimming and J lost 1 base, with 5 bases between them. The CDR3 spells CASSLPQNTGELFF. The DNA of the CDR3 is TGCGCCAGCAGCTTGCCCCAGAACACCGGGGAGCTGTTTTTT. The full variable domain, with the rest looked up from reference TRBV5-1 and TRBJ2-2, is KAGVTQTPRYLIKTRGQQVTLSCSPISGHRSVSWYQQTPGQGLQFLFEYFSETQRNKGNFPGRFSGRQFSNSRSEMNVSTLELGDSALYLCASSLPQNTGELFFGEGSRLTVL.